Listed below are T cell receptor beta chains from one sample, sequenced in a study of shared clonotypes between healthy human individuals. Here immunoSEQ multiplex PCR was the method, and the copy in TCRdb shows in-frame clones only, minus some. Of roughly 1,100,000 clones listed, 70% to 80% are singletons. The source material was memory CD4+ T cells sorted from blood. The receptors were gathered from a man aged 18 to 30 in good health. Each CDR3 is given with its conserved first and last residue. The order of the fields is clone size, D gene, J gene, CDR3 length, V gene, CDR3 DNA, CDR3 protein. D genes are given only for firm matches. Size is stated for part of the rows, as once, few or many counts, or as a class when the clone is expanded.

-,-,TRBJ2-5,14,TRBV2,TGTGCCACGACAGCTTCGAGGGTCGTGGAGACCCAGTACTTC,CATTASRVVETQYF
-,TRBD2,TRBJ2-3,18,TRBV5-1,TGCGCCAGCAGCTACAAACTTGGGACTAGCGGGAGTTTAGATACGCAGTATTTT,CASSYKLGTSGSLDTQYF
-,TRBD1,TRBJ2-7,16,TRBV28,TGTGCCAGCAGGCCCAGTCCCGGGACAGGGATCTACGAGCAGTACTTC,CASRPSPGTGIYEQYF
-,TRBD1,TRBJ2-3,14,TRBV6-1,TGTGCCAGCACCCTGGGACAGGGCACAGATACGCAGTATTTT,CASTLGQGTDTQYF
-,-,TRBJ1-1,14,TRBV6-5,TGTGCCAGCAGTTACAGGGGTCGGAACACTGAAGCTTTCTTT,CASSYRGRNTEAFF
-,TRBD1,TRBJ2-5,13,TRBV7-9,TGTGCCAGCAGCTTAACAGGGGGAGAGACCCAGTACTTC,CASSLTGGETQYF
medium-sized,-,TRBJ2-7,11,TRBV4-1,TGCGCCAGCAGCGACTTCTACGAGCAGTACTTC,CASSDFYEQYF
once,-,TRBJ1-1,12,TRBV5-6,TGTGCCAGCAGCTTGGATAGGGGGAGAGCTTTCTTT,CASSLDRGRAFF
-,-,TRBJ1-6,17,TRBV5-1,TGCGCCAGCAGCTTGAAACCCAGGGCCGGACATAATTCACCCCTCCACTTT,CASSLKPRAGHNSPLHF
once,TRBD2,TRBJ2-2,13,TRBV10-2,TGCGCCAGCATCGGGAGGTACACCGGGGAGCTGTTTTTT,CASIGRYTGELFF
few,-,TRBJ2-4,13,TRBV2,TGTGCCAGCGGAGGAGTGGAGTCAAACATTCAGTACTTC,CASGGVESNIQYF
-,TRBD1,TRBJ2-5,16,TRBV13,TGTGCCAGCAGCTTGGGAAAGGCAGGGGGTCCAGAGACCCAGTACTTC,CASSLGKAGGPETQYF
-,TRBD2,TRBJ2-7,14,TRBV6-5,TGTGCCAGCAGTCTACTAGCGGGGCCCCACGAGCAGTACTTC,CASSLLAGPHEQYF
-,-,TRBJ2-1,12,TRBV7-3,TGTGCCAGCAGCTTTGGCCCCAATGAGCAGTTCTTC,CASSFGPNEQFF
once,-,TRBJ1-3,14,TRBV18,TGTGCCAGCTCACAACAGAGCTCTGGAAACACCATATATTTT,CASSQQSSGNTIYF
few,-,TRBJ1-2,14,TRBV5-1,TGCGCCAGCAGCTTGGTAACAGGGAACTATGGCTACACCTTC,CASSLVTGNYGYTF
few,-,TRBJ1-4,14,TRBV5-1,TGCGCCAGCAGTTTGGTAGCAACTAATGAAAAACTGTTTTTT,CASSLVATNEKLFF
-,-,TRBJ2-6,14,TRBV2,TGTGCCAGCAGTGGGCGAGGTGGGGCCAACGTCCTGACTTTC,CASSGRGGANVLTF
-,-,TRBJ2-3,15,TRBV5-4,TGTGCCAGCAGCTTGGCGGGAGAAACTGTAGATACGCAGTATTTT,CASSLAGETVDTQYF
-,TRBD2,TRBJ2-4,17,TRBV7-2,TGTGCCAGCAGCCCTTCTAGCGGGGTCGGGGCCAAAAACATTCAGTACTTC,CASSPSSGVGAKNIQYF
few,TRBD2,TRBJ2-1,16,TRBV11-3,TGTGCCAGCAGCTTAGGGCTAGCGGGGGGGTACAATGAGCAGTTCTTC,CASSLGLAGGYNEQFF
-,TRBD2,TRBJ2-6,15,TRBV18,TGTGCCAGCTCACCCACTAGCGCTGGGGCCAACGTCCTGACTTTC,CASSPTSAGANVLTF
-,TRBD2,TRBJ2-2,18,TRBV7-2,TGTGCCAGCAGCTTGGCCCTTTCTAGCGGGGCTGGCACCGGGGAGCTGTTTTTT,CASSLALSSGAGTGELFF
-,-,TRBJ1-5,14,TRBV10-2,TGCGCCAGCAGCGACGGAGTAGCCAATCAGCCCCAGCATTTT,CASSDGVANQPQHF
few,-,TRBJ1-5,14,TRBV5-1,TGCGCCAGCAGCTTGGCGACAGGCGATCAGCCCCAGCATTTT,CASSLATGDQPQHF
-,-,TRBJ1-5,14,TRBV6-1,TGTGCCAGCAGCGCGGGAGGAAGCAATCAGCCCCAGCATTTT,CASSAGGSNQPQHF
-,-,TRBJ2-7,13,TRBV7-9,TGTGCCAGCAGTCCGGGGGGCCTCTACGAGCAGTACTTC,CASSPGGLYEQYF
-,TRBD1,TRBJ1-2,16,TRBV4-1,TGCGCCAGCAGCCAGCCCGGGACAGGGTACAGGAGGGGCTACACCTTC,CASSQPGTGYRRGYTF
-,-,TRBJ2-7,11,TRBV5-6,TGTGCCAGCAACTGGGCCAACGAGCAGTACTTC,CASNWANEQYF
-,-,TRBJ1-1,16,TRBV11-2,TGTGCCAGCAGCCCGGAGGGTTGGCAGTTGAACACTGAAGCTTTCTTT,CASSPEGWQLNTEAFF
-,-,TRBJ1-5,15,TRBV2,TGTGCCAGCAGTGAGGGGGAGAAGGGCAATCAGCCCCAGCATTTT,CASSEGEKGNQPQHF
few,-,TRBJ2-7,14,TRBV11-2,TGTGCCAGCGGACCCCAGGCAGGCTCCTACGAGCAGTACTTC,CASGPQAGSYEQYF
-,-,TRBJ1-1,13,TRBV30,TGTGCCTGGAGTGTACTGGTAGACAGGGAAGCTTTCTTT,CAWSVLVDREAFF
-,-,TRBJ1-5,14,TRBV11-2,TGTGCCAGCAGCCGACAGGATAGCAATCAGCCCCAGCATTTT,CASSRQDSNQPQHF
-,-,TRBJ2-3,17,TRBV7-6,TGTGCCAGCAGTTCCCGGGTGCGGGGGCGAACCCCAGATACGCAGTATTTT,CASSSRVRGRTPDTQYF
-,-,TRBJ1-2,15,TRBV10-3,TGTGCCATCAGTGGTTTTTCGGACAGTAACTATGGCTACACCTTC,CAISGFSDSNYGYTF
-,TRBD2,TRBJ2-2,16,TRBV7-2,TGTGCCAGCAGCCCCCTAGCGGGAACGAACACCGGGGAGCTGTTTTTT,CASSPLAGTNTGELFF
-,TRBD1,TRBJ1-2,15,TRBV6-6,TGTGCCAGCAGTAGTCCGGGACAGGGGCCCCATGGCTACACCTTC,CASSSPGQGPHGYTF
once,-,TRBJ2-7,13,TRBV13,TGTGCCAGCAGCCGGGACCTCTCCTACGAGCAGTACTTC,CASSRDLSYEQYF